The rows below give T cell receptor beta chains drawn from one sample of a study of Ad26.COV2.S vaccination and SARS-CoV-2 variants. Libraries were prepared by immunoSEQ multiplex PCR; TCRdb keeps only in-frame clonotypes and omits some of them. The sample yields about 370,000 clones, 88% seen once. Sequenced material: peripheral blood, taken in a trial of Ad26.COV2.S vaccine versus placebo. All receptors derive from a person aged 18 to 65 who received the Ad26.COV2.S COVID-19 vaccine or a placebo. CDR3s include the opening cysteine and the closing phenylalanine or tryptophan. Fields, in order: D gene, V gene, clone size, J gene, CDR3 DNA, CDR3 protein. A D gene is named only where the DNA matches it firmly. Some rows have no size entry. The others give once, few or many, or a class for an expanded clone.

D: TRBD1
V: TRBV4-1
size: .
J: TRBJ1-1
DNA: TGCGCCAGCAGCCAAGTACAGGGGAGGGCAGCTTTCTTT
CDR3: CASSQVQGRAAFF

D: TRBD1
V: TRBV2
size: .
J: TRBJ2-1
DNA: TGTGCCAGCAGACCCGACAGGGCCCTTTACAATGAGCAGTTCTTC
CDR3: CASRPDRALYNEQFF

D: .
V: TRBV9
size: .
J: TRBJ2-3
DNA: TGTGCCAGCAGCGAAAGGACAGACCTTCACACAGATACGCAGTATTTT
CDR3: CASSERTDLHTDTQYF

D: .
V: TRBV15
size: .
J: TRBJ1-3
DNA: TGTGCCACCAGCGCCTCAGGTGGAAACACCATATATTTT
CDR3: CATSASGGNTIYF

D: TRBD2
V: TRBV5-5
size: .
J: TRBJ2-3
DNA: TGTGCCAGCAGCTTTTACAGCGGGGGTAGCACAGATACGCAGTATTTT
CDR3: CASSFYSGGSTDTQYF

D: .
V: TRBV18
size: .
J: TRBJ2-3
DNA: TGTGCCAGCTCACCGGGAGGGGGCTCGCCTGGAGATACGCAGTATTTT
CDR3: CASSPGGGSPGDTQYF

D: TRBD1
V: TRBV19
size: .
J: TRBJ2-7
DNA: TGTGCCAGTAGTATTCTGACAGGGGGCCTCTACGAGCAGTACTTC
CDR3: CASSILTGGLYEQYF

D: .
V: TRBV7-9
size: once
J: TRBJ1-2
DNA: TGTGCCAGCAGCCCTCCCACCCAGGGCTACACCTTC
CDR3: CASSPPTQGYTF

D: .
V: TRBV4-1
size: once
J: TRBJ2-7
DNA: TGCGCCAGCAGCCAAGATCGGGAGTATAGGCAGTACTTC
CDR3: CASSQDREYRQYF

D: .
V: TRBV5-5
size: once
J: TRBJ1-1
DNA: TGTGCCAGCAGCTTGGGGGACGGACACTCTAACCCAGCTTTCTTT
CDR3: CASSLGDGHSNPAFF

D: .
V: TRBV6-5
size: .
J: TRBJ1-1
DNA: TGTGCCAGCAGTTATGGGCCGAACACTGAAGCTTTCTTT
CDR3: CASSYGPNTEAFF

D: .
V: TRBV3-1/TRBV3-2
size: .
J: TRBJ1-6
DNA: TGTGCCAGCAGCCAAGACCCCGACAGGAATTATAATTCACCCCTCCACTTT
CDR3: CASSQDPDRNYNSPLHF

D: TRBD1
V: TRBV28
size: .
J: TRBJ1-2
DNA: TGTGCCAGCAGAACCCCGGGACAGGGGGGCTATGGCTACACCTTC
CDR3: CASRTPGQGGYGYTF

D: .
V: TRBV7-9
size: .
J: TRBJ1-5
DNA: TGTGCCAGCAGCTTAAATCGCCAGCCCCAGCATTTT
CDR3: CASSLNRQPQHF

D: TRBD1
V: TRBV18
size: .
J: TRBJ2-7
DNA: TGTGCCAGCTCAAGGACAGGGGATGCCTACGAGCAGTACTTC
CDR3: CASSRTGDAYEQYF

D: .
V: TRBV5-4
size: .
J: TRBJ1-2
DNA: TGTGCCAGCAGCCCCGGGGGATTCTTCTCTGCGGGCTACACCTTC
CDR3: CASSPGGFFSAGYTF

D: .
V: TRBV5-1
size: .
J: TRBJ1-5
DNA: TGCGCCAGCAGCTTTGGGGGCGCGGGTCAGCCCCAGCATTTT
CDR3: CASSFGGAGQPQHF

D: .
V: TRBV28
size: .
J: TRBJ2-7
DNA: TGTGCCAGCAGTTTGCATCTCCTCTACGAGCAGTACTTC
CDR3: CASSLHLLYEQYF

D: .
V: TRBV23-1
size: .
J: TRBJ1-6
DNA: TGCGCCAGCAGTCAGGGGGTAGACTATAATTCACCCCTCCACTTT
CDR3: CASSQGVDYNSPLHF

D: .
V: TRBV18
size: .
J: TRBJ1-5
DNA: TGTGCCAGCTCCCTTACATCTCTACCCAATCAGCCCCAGCATTTT
CDR3: CASSLTSLPNQPQHF

D: TRBD1
V: TRBV5-8
size: .
J: TRBJ2-2
DNA: TGTGCCAGCAGTCTGCAGACAGGGGTATACACCGGGGAGCTGTTTTTT
CDR3: CASSLQTGVYTGELFF

D: TRBD1
V: TRBV7-2
size: .
J: TRBJ1-2
DNA: TGTGCCAGCAGACGGACAGGGGAGAACTATGGCTACACCTTC
CDR3: CASRRTGENYGYTF

D: TRBD2
V: TRBV6-5
size: .
J: TRBJ2-3
DNA: TGTGCCAGCAGTTCCTTAGCGGGGGGGACAGATACGCAGTATTTT
CDR3: CASSSLAGGTDTQYF

D: .
V: TRBV20-1
size: once
J: TRBJ2-5
DNA: TGCAGTGCTAGTCCCTCGACTATGATATTCCAAGAGACCCAGTACTTC
CDR3: CSASPSTMIFQETQYF

D: .
V: TRBV7-8
size: once
J: TRBJ2-2
DNA: TGTGCCAGCAGCTTACCTAGACAGGACCCGAACACCGGGGAGCTGTTTTTT
CDR3: CASSLPRQDPNTGELFF

D: .
V: TRBV6-6
size: .
J: TRBJ2-7
DNA: TGTGCCAGCACCGCATGGGGGGAGTCCTACGAGCAGTACTTC
CDR3: CASTAWGESYEQYF

D: .
V: TRBV3-1/TRBV3-2
size: .
J: TRBJ2-2
DNA: TGTGCCAGCACCATGACAAGAAACGGGGAGCTGTTTTTT
CDR3: CASTMTRNGELFF

D: TRBD2
V: TRBV7-2
size: .
J: TRBJ2-5
DNA: TGTGCCAGCAGCTCGACTAGCGGGGGGGAAGAGACCCAGTACTTC
CDR3: CASSSTSGGEETQYF

D: .
V: TRBV4-1
size: .
J: TRBJ2-5
DNA: TGCGCCAGCAGCCAAGTACAGGGTGAACGGGAGACCCAGTACTTC
CDR3: CASSQVQGERETQYF

D: TRBD1
V: TRBV18
size: .
J: TRBJ1-1
DNA: TGTGCCAGCTCACCGAGACAGGGGGTGAACACTGAAGCTTTCTTT
CDR3: CASSPRQGVNTEAFF

D: TRBD2
V: TRBV12-5
size: .
J: TRBJ2-7
DNA: TGTGCTAGTGGTTTGTTGGTTCGGGAGGGATTCTACGAGCAGTACTTC
CDR3: CASGLLVREGFYEQYF

D: .
V: TRBV7-6
size: .
J: TRBJ2-7
DNA: TGTGCCAGCAGCTTAGCCCACCAAGAAGGGCAGGGTTGGAACGAGCAGTACTTC
CDR3: CASSLAHQEGQGWNEQYF

D: TRBD1
V: TRBV19
size: once
J: TRBJ2-2
DNA: TGTGCCAGTAGCCGACAGGGGGGCACCGGGGAGCTGTTTTTT
CDR3: CASSRQGGTGELFF

D: TRBD1
V: TRBV6-2/TRBV6-3
size: once
J: TRBJ1-5
DNA: TGTGCCAGCAGTCTCAGCTTCCGACAGGGGGCTCAGCCCCAGCATTTT
CDR3: CASSLSFRQGAQPQHF

D: .
V: TRBV5-4
size: .
J: TRBJ2-7
DNA: TGTGCCAGCAGTGTAGGACGAAACGAGCAGTACTTC
CDR3: CASSVGRNEQYF

D: TRBD1
V: TRBV19
size: .
J: TRBJ1-6
DNA: TGTGCCAGTAGTATTTGGGCAGGGGGAAGCTATAATTCACCCCTCCACTTT
CDR3: CASSIWAGGSYNSPLHF

D: .
V: TRBV13
size: .
J: TRBJ2-3
DNA: TGTGCCAGCAGCCTCGGAGGTAGCACAGATACGCAGTATTTT
CDR3: CASSLGGSTDTQYF

D: .
V: TRBV6-5
size: once
J: TRBJ2-5
DNA: TGTGCCAGCAGTTACTCGAGTGCGGGGTCTGGGGAGACCCAGTACTTC
CDR3: CASSYSSAGSGETQYF

D: .
V: TRBV3-1/TRBV3-2
size: .
J: TRBJ1-2
DNA: TGTGCCAGCAGCCAGGACCTGGTTGGCGGCTACACCTTC
CDR3: CASSQDLVGGYTF

D: .
V: TRBV2
size: .
J: TRBJ1-2
DNA: TGTGCCACCCCAACAGGTTTGGGGGCTGGCTACACCTTC
CDR3: CATPTGLGAGYTF

D: .
V: TRBV11-2
size: .
J: TRBJ1-1
DNA: TGTGCCAGCAGCTTATCCGGAGGGAACACTGAAGCTTTCTTT
CDR3: CASSLSGGNTEAFF

D: TRBD2
V: TRBV6-6
size: few
J: TRBJ2-7
DNA: TGTGCCAGCAGTCGGGACGGGACTAGCGGGAGGAGGACGCTCTCCTACGAGCAGTACTTC
CDR3: CASSRDGTSGRRTLSYEQYF

D: TRBD1
V: TRBV2
size: once
J: TRBJ1-1
DNA: TGTGCCAGCAGTGACCGACAGGGGGGGGCGAACACTGAAGCTTTCTTT
CDR3: CASSDRQGGANTEAFF

D: .
V: TRBV5-5
size: .
J: TRBJ2-7
DNA: TGTGCCAGCAGCTTGGTCCGGGGTCTCTCCTACGAGCAGTACTTC
CDR3: CASSLVRGLSYEQYF

D: .
V: TRBV11-3
size: .
J: TRBJ1-1
DNA: TGTGCCAGCAGCTTACAGGAGAACACTGAAGCTTTCTTT
CDR3: CASSLQENTEAFF